Described below is a single T cell receptor (beta chain) sequence and its context. Its antigen remains unknown. This sample is part of a study of identifying expanded T cells in peripheral blood. Study results and caveats: About 1.2 clones differed between technical replicates, versus about 16 and 19 over time. Across healthy donors, higher total template counts meant significantly greater roughly 2-week count variance.

The germline gives CDR1 MNHEY, CDR2 SVGAGI. There are 16 residues in the CDR3. Unmatched junction bases numbered 2, after V lost 0 bases and J lost 4 bases. Profiling relied on immunoSEQ multiplex PCR, and the TCRdb table lists in-frame clones only, not all of them. This sample has around 95,000 clones, with around nine tenths found just once. This chain links TRBV6-5 with TRBJ2-5, with TRBD2 matching 13 bases. This TCR came from a person between 18 and 75 years old in good health. Sequenced input: blood. In DNA, the CDR3 is TGTGCCAGCAGTTACTCCCGACTAGCGGGGGGAGAGACCCAGTACTTC. It codes for CASSYSRLAGGETQYF.